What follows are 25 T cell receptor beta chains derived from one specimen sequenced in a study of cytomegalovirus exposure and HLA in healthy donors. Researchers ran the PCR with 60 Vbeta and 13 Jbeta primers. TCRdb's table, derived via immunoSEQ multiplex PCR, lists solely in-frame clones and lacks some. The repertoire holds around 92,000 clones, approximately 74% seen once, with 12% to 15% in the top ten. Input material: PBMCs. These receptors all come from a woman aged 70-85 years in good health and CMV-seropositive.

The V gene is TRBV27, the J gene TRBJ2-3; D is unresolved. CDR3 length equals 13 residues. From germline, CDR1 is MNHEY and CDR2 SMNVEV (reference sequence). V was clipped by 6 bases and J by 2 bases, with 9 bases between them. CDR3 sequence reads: CASRLHITDTQYF. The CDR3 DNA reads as TGTGCCAGCAGACTCCATATCACAGATACGCAGTATTTT.

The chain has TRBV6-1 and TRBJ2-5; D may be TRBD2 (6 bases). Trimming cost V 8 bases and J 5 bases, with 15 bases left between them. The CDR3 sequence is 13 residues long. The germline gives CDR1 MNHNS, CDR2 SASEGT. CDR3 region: CASGGLGGETQYF. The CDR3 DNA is TGTGCCAGCGGGGGACTTGGGGGGGAGACCCAGTACTTC.

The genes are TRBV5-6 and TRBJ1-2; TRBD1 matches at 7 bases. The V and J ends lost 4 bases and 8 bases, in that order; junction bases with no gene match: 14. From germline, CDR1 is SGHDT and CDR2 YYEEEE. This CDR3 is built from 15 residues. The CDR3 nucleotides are TGTGCCAGCAGCATACCGGACAGGCCGGGCGGAGGCTACACCTTC. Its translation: CASSIPDRPGGGYTF.

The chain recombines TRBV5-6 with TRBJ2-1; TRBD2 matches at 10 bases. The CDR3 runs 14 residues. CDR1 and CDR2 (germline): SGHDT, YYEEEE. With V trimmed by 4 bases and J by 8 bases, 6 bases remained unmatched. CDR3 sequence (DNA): TGTGCCAGCAGCGGACTAGCGGTATGGGATGAGCAGTTCTTC. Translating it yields CASSGLAVWDEQFF.

The CDR3 region is CASSQGLAGGGTDTQYF. The CDR3, as DNA: TGCGCCAGCAGCCAAGGACTAGCGGGAGGGGGTACAGATACGCAGTATTTT. This rearrangement joins TRBV4-1 to TRBJ2-3, with 14 bases matching TRBD2. The germline gives CDR1 MGHRA, CDR2 YSYEKL. With 1 base clipped from V and 3 bases from J, the junction kept 3 bases outside the gene matches. This CDR3 has 17 residues.

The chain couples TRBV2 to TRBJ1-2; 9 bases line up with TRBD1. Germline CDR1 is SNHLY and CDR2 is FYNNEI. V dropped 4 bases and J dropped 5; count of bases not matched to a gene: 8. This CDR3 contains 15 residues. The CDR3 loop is CASSGGGQGGYGYTF. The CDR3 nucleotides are TGTGCCAGCAGTGGAGGGGGACAGGGCGGTTATGGCTACACCTTC.

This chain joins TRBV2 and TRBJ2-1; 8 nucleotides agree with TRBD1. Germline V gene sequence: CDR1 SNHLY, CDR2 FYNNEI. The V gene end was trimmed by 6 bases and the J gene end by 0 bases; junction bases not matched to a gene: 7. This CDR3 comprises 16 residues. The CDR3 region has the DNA TGTGCCAGCAGGGTCTGGACAGGGACCTCCTACAATGAGCAGTTCTTC. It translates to CASRVWTGTSYNEQFF.

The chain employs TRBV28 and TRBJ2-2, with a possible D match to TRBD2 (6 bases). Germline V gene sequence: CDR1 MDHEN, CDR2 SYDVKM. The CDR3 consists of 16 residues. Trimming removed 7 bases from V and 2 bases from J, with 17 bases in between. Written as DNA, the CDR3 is TGTGCCAGCACCTCCGATTGGGGAGGAAACACCGGGGAGCTGTTTTTT. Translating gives CASTSDWGGNTGELFF.

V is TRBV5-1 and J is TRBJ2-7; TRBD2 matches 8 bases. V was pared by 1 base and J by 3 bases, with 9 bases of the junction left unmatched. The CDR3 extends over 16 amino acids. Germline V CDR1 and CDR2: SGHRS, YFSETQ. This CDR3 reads CASSLLVREGDYEQYF. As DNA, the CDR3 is TGCGCCAGCAGCTTGTTAGTTCGGGAGGGCGACTACGAGCAGTACTTC.

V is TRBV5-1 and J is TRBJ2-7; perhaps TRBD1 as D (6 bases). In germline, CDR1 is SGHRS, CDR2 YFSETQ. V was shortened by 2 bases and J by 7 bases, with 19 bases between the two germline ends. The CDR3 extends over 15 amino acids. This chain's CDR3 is CASSLGDTGILEQYF. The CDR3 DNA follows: TGCGCCAGCAGCTTAGGGGACACCGGGATCTTAGAGCAGTACTTC.

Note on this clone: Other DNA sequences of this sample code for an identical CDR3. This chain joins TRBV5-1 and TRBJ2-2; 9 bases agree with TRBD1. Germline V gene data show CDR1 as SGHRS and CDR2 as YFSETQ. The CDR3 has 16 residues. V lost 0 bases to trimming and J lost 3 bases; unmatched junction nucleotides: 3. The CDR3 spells CASSLVQGADTGELFF. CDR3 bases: TGCGCCAGCAGCTTGGTACAGGGGGCGGACACCGGGGAGCTGTTTTTT.

The CDR3 loop is CASSAGGRNQPQHF. CDR3 nucleotides: TGTGCCAGTAGCGCAGGGGGCCGCAATCAGCCCCAGCATTTT. The J gene is TRBJ1-5, the V gene TRBV19; 8 bases align to TRBD1. The ends lost 6 bases at V and 2 bases at J; junction bases unmatched: 3. Per germline, CDR1 LNHDA and CDR2 SQIVND (reference sequence). CDR3 length: 14 residues.

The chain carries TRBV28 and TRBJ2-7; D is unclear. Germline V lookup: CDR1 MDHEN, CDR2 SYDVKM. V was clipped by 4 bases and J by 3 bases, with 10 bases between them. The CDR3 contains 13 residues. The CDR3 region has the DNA TGTGCCAGCAGTTCTTTAAACGGCTACGAGCAGTACTTC. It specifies CASSSLNGYEQYF.

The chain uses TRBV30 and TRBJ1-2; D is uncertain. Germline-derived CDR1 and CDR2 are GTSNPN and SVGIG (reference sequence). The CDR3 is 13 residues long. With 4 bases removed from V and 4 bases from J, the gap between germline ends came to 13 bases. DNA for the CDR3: TGTGCCTGGACCGTTATGGCCTCCTATGGCTACACCTTC. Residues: CAWTVMASYGYTF.

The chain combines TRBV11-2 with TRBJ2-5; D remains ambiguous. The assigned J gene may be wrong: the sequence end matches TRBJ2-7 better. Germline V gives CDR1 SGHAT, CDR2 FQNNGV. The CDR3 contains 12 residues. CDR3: CASSLASYEQYF. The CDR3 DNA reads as TGTGCCAGCAGCTTAGCCTCCTACGAGCAGTACTTC.

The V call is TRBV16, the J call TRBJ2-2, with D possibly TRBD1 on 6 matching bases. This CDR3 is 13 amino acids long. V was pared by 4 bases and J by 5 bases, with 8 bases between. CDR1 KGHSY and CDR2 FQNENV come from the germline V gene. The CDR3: CASSLGQTGELFF. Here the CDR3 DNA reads TGTGCCAGCAGCCTCGGACAGACCGGGGAGCTGTTTTTT.

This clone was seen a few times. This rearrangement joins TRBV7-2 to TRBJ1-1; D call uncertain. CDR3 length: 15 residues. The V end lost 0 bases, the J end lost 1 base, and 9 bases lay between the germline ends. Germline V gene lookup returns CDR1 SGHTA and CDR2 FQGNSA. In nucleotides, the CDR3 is TGTGCCAGCAGCTTAGCGGGCGTGGGGAACACTGAAGCTTTCTTT. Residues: CASSLAGVGNTEAFF.

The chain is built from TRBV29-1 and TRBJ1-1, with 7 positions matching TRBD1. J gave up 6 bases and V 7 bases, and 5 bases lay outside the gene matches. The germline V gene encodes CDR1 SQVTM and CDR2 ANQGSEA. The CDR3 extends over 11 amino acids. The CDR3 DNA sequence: TGCAGCGGCCACAGGGGCGCTGAAGCTTTCTTT. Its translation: CSGHRGAEAFF.

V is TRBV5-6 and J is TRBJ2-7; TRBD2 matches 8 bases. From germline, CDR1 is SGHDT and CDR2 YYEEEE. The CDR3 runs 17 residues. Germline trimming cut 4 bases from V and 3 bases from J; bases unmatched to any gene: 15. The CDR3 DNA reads TGTGCCAGCAGCCTCGGGAGGGCTGGGTCCCGCTACTACGAGCAGTACTTC. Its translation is CASSLGRAGSRYYEQYF.

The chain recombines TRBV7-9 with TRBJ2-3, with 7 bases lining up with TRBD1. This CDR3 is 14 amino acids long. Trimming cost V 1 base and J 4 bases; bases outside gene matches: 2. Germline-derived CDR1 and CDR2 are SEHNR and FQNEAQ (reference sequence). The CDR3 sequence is CASSLVTGSDTQYF. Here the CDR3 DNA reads TGTGCCAGCAGCTTAGTGACAGGGTCAGATACGCAGTATTTT.

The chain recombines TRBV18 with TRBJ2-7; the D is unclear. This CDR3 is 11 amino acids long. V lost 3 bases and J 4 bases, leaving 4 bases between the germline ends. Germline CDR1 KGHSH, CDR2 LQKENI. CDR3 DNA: TGTGCCAGCTCACCCCAATACGAGCAGTACTTC. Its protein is CASSPQYEQYF. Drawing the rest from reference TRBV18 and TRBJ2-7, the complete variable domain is NAGVMQNPRHLVRRRGQEARLRCSPMKGHSHVYWYRQLPEEGLKFMVYLQKENIIDESGMPKERFSAEFPKEGPSILRIQQVVRGDSAAYFCASSPQYEQYFGPGTRLTVT.

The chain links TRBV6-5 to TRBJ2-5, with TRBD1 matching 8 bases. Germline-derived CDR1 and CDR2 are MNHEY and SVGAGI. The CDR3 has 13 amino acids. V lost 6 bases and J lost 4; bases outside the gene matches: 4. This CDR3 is CASRRQGLETQYF. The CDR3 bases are TGTGCCAGCAGGCGACAGGGGTTAGAGACCCAGTACTTC.

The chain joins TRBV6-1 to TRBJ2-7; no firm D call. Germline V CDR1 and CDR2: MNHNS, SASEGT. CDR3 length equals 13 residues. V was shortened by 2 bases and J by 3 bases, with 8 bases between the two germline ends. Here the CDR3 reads CASSEITVYEQYF. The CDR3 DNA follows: TGTGCCAGCAGTGAAATCACGGTCTACGAGCAGTACTTC.

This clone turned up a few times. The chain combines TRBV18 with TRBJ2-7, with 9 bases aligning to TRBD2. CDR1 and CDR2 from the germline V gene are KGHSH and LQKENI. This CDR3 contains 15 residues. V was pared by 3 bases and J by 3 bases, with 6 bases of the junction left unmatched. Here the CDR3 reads CASSPSLAGYYEQYF. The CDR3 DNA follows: TGTGCCAGCTCACCCTCCCTAGCGGGATACTACGAGCAGTACTTC.

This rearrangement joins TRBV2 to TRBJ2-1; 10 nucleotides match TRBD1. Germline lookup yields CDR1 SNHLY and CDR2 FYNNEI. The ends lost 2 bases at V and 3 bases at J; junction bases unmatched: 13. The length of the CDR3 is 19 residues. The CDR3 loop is CASSETGDRGPFFYNEQFF. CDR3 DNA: TGTGCCAGCAGTGAAACTGGGGACAGGGGACCTTTCTTCTACAATGAGCAGTTCTTC.